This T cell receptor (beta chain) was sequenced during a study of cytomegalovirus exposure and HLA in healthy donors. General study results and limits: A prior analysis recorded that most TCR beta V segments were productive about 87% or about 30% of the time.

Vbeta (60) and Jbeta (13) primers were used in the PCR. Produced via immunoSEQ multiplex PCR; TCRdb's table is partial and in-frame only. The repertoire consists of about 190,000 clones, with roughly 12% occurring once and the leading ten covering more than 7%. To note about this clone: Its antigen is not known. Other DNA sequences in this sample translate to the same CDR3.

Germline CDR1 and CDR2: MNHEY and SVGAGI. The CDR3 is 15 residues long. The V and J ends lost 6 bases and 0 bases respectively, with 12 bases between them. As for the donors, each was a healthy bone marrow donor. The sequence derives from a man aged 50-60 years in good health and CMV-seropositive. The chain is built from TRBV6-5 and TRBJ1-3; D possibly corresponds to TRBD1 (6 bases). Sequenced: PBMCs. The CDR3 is CASSSTGHSGNTIYF. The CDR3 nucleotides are TGTGCCAGCAGCTCAACAGGGCACTCTGGAAACACCATATATTTT.